These 15 T cell receptor beta chains came from one sample sequenced in a study of T cells in Graves' hyperthyroidism and ophthalmopathy (dated by TCRdb to between 2018 and 2020). To prepare the library, multiplex PCR was applied. Sequencing instrument: Illumina HiSeq 2000. TCR beta CDR3 regions were amplified from RNA transcripts. The TCR CDR3 was subjected to a first round of RT-PCR using the HTBI primer set and the Qiagen OneStep RT-PCR kit. Clones were called with MiXCR by TCRdb after fastp trimmed the public reads at Q25, and only in-frame beta chains were retained. Rows are unified per CDR3 protein, each entry keeping the most common DNA and genes. In this sample the table shows a few hundred thousand distinct CDR3 sequences, around 46% of which occur a single time. The leading ten clones occupy around a fifth of the sample. Sequenced material: peripheral blood or thyroid tissue (not recorded which). All receptors derive from an adult woman with Graves' disease, either hyperthyroidism or ophthalmopathy (not recorded which).

This clonotype was seen many times. The rearrangement links TRBV4-1 to TRBJ2-7; TRBD2 aligns across 13 bases. Germline V gene data show CDR1 as MGHRA and CDR2 as YSYEKL. V dropped 4 bases and J dropped 6; count of bases not matched to a gene: 6. This CDR3 spans 15 amino acids. CDR3 protein: CASSRGLAGSREQYF. The CDR3 DNA sequence: TGCGCCAGCAGCCGGGGACTAGCGGGGTCTCGCGAGCAGTACTTC.

Turning to this clonotype: A much larger clone differs from this one at a single base, so this may be a read error. The rearrangement joins TRBV5-6 to TRBJ2-7; 7 bases map to TRBD2. CDR1 and CDR2 from the germline V gene are SGHDT and YYEEEE. This CDR3 contains 14 residues. Trimming at V came to 0 bases and at J to 8 bases, leaving 8 bases not matched to a gene. CDR3 in DNA: TGTGCCAGCAGCTTGGTGCGGGAGCTAGTAAAGCAGTACTTC. This encodes CASSLVRELVKQYF.

This clonotype was recorded many times. The chain joins TRBV7-8 to TRBJ1-1, with D uncertain. Germline CDR1 reads SGHVS; CDR2 reads FQNEAQ. This CDR3 is 14 amino acids long. V was clipped by 7 bases and J by 2 bases, with 14 bases between them. CDR3 residues: CASTTSVTNTEAFF. The CDR3 nucleotides are TGTGCCAGCACCACCTCAGTTACTAACACTGAAGCTTTCTTT.

The CDR3 region has the DNA TGTGCCAGCAGCCTCCGGACAGCCCTGGTCACCGGGGAGCTGTTTTTT. This translates into CASSLRTALVTGELFF. This chain uses TRBV14 with TRBJ2-2; the D gene is possibly TRBD1 (6 bases). Trimming left V 4 bases short and J 4 bases short, with 16 bases between. This CDR3 comprises 16 residues. Germline V gene lookup returns CDR1 SGHDN and CDR2 FVKESK.

This rearrangement joins TRBV20-1 to TRBJ2-2; D is possibly TRBD1 (6 bases). The germline V and J ends were trimmed by 5 bases and 1 base, with 14 bases remaining between them. There are 15 residues in the CDR3. Looked up from germline, CDR1 is DFQATT and CDR2 is SNEGSKA (reference sequence). CDR3 in DNA: TGCAGTGCTTACACCGGGGACAAGAACACCGGGGAGCTGTTTTTT. Its protein product is CSAYTGDKNTGELFF.

This clonotype was detected a few times. The chain combines TRBV20-1 with TRBJ2-5; D is unresolved. V was shortened by 3 bases and J by 2 bases, with 4 bases between the two germline ends. Per germline, CDR1 DFQATT and CDR2 SNEGSKA (reference sequence). The CDR3 spans 11 residues. CDR3 sequence reads: CSARYQETQYF. The CDR3 DNA sequence: TGCAGTGCTAGGTATCAAGAGACCCAGTACTTC.

This clonotype was recorded at least ten times. The rearrangement links TRBV5-6 to TRBJ1-1; D is undetermined. With 0 bases removed from V and 4 bases from J, the gap between germline ends came to 13 bases. Germline CDR1 is SGHDT and CDR2 is YYEEEE. CDR3 size: 15 residues. CDR3 in amino acids: CASSLGFPTVTEAFF. The CDR3 DNA reads TGTGCCAGCAGCTTGGGGTTCCCTACCGTCACTGAAGCTTTCTTT.

A note on this clonotype: Because it lacks the conserved phenylalanine or tryptophan at the end, this CDR3 is likely a read error. The V call is TRBV10-3, the J call TRBJ1-2, with a possible D match to TRBD1 (6 bases). The V gene lost 6 bases and the J gene lost 10 bases, with 18 bases spanning the gap. Germline V gene lookup returns CDR1 ENHRY and CDR2 SYGVKD. The CDR3 is made up of 13 amino acids. For the CDR3, the DNA is TGTGCCATCAGCCCGGGGCGACACAGGGACTACACCCTC. Translated: CAISPGRHRDYTL.

The V and J genes are TRBV2 and TRBJ1-2; D is perhaps TRBD1 (5 bases). Germline V gene lookup returns CDR1 SNHLY and CDR2 FYNNEI. The CDR3 extends over 14 amino acids. V shed 3 bases and J shed 4 bases, with 12 bases lying between them. This chain's CDR3 is CASSEGGGGYGYTF. CDR3 coding DNA: TGTGCCAGCAGTGAGGGGGGGGGAGGCTATGGCTACACCTTC.

This clonotype has ten or more counts. J is TRBJ1-1 and V is TRBV10-3; TRBD1 agrees at 8 bases. Germline CDR1 ENHRY, CDR2 SYGVKD. The length of the CDR3 is 15 residues. The ends lost 3 bases at V and 4 bases at J; junction bases unmatched: 7. CDR3 protein: CAISDQEQGATEAFF. As DNA, the CDR3 is TGTGCCATCAGTGACCAAGAGCAGGGGGCCACTGAAGCTTTCTTT.

There are many counts of this clonotype. The V and J genes are TRBV2 and TRBJ1-1; a possible D gene is TRBD1 (6 bases). CDR1 is SNHLY, CDR2 FYNNEI, per germline. V dropped 7 bases and J dropped 0 bases, with 12 bases sitting between them. The CDR3 consists of 14 residues. CDR3 in amino acids: CASMGDTMNTEAFF. The CDR3 region has the DNA TGTGCCAGCATGGGGGACACCATGAACACTGAAGCTTTCTTT.

This clonotype was counted many times. This rearrangement joins TRBV20-1 to TRBJ1-1; 8 bases are shared with TRBD1. V was pared by 3 bases and J by 6 bases, with 9 bases of the junction left unmatched. CDR1 is DFQATT, CDR2 SNEGSKA, per germline (reference sequence). The CDR3 covers 14 residues. CDR3 sequence reads: CSARLPDRVPEAFF. CDR3 in DNA: TGCAGTGCTAGGCTTCCGGACAGGGTCCCTGAAGCTTTCTTT.

As for this clonotype: The junction does not match germline at one end; this may be a read error. V usage is TRBV12-3 or TRBV12-4 and J usage is TRBJ1-5; D possibly corresponds to TRBD1 (6 bases). This CDR3 is built from 16 residues. DNA of the CDR3: TGTGCCATCAGTGCTGACAGGCCCTATAGCAATCAGCCCCAGCATTTT. Protein product: CAISADRPYSNQPQHF.

The chain recombines TRBV5-1 with TRBJ1-2, with D perhaps TRBD1 (5 bases). Per the germline V gene, CDR1 is SGHRS and CDR2 is YFSETQ. Trimming pared 4 bases from V and 4 bases from J, leaving 17 bases between. CDR3 length: 15 residues. The CDR3: CASSQGRGLPYGYTF. The CDR3, as DNA: TGCGCCAGCAGCCAAGGAAGGGGATTACCCTATGGCTACACCTTC.

In its sample, this clonotype was seen many times. The V and J genes are TRBV28 and TRBJ2-7, with D possibly matching TRBD2 (6 bases). The CDR3 totals 15 residues. Germline-derived CDR1 and CDR2 are MDHEN and SYDVKM. V was clipped by 7 bases and J by 0 bases, with 16 bases between them. The CDR3 bases are TGTGCCAGCACTCTGCGGGTAGCGGTCTCCTACGAGCAGTACTTC. As protein: CASTLRVAVSYEQYF.